The present T cell receptor beta chain was sequenced within a study of metastatic and nonmetastatic thyroid tumors. Study-wide background: The authors compared repertoires across blood and tumor or nodule tissue from malignant and benign thyroid patients. Overall study results and limits: Benign nodules were reported to have significantly lower TCR beta diversity than malignant thyroid tumors, in blood and tumor.

This clone occurred a few times. What it binds is unknown. TCRdb recomputed clones from the PCR reads via MiXCR. The repertoire includes about 7,100 clones, around 37% of them detected once, and less than 45% sits in the top ten. The CDR3 is 14 amino acids. The V end was cut by 4 bases, the J end by 3 bases, with 13 bases between. Germline V CDR1 and CDR2: LNHDA, SQIVND (reference sequence). Each patient came to thyroid surgery without any prior treatment (of any kind). This sequence was found in a female donor with papillary thyroid cancer or a benign thyroid nodule (not recorded which). Some clones in this sample may be carry-over from other donors' samples. The rearrangement links TRBV19 to TRBJ2-7; TRBD1 is a possible D gene (6 bases). Sequencing was done on a sample of adjacent normal tissue. The CDR3 DNA follows: TGTGCCAGTAGTAGGGTGGGGGCGAGCTACGAGCAGTACTTC. This codes for CASSRVGASYEQYF.